This T cell receptor beta chain was recorded in a study of radiotherapy plus CTLA-4 blockade in lung cancer. Whole-study context: Patients showed objective responses in roughly 19% of cases and disease control in more than 25%. Study-wide results and limits: After radiotherapy and ipilimumab, tumor-derived clones expanded in peripheral blood.

Patients in the study, people with chemo-refractory metastatic non-small-cell lung cancer, received focal radiation plus ipilimumab CTLA-4 blockade. Method: immunoSEQ multiplex PCR; TCRdb's copy keeps in-frame clones and lacks some. The sample carries 50,000 to 85,000 clones, approximately 80% recorded once. On this clone itself: Its antigen is currently unknown.

The CDR3 sequence is 15 residues long. Trimming shortened V by 1 base and J by 2 bases, and 11 bases separated the two germline ends. CDR1 is SGHDN, CDR2 FVKESK, per germline. The receptor comes from a human donor with non-small cell lung cancer who had a partial response to radiotherapy plus ipilimumab. The input for sequencing was peripheral blood, taken from a patient treated with radiotherapy plus ipilimumab. This chain links TRBV14 with TRBJ1-2; TRBD1 is a possible D gene (6 bases). CDR3 DNA: TGTGCCAGCAGCCAAGGAAGGACAGTAAACTATGGCTACACCTTC. This codes for CASSQGRTVNYGYTF.